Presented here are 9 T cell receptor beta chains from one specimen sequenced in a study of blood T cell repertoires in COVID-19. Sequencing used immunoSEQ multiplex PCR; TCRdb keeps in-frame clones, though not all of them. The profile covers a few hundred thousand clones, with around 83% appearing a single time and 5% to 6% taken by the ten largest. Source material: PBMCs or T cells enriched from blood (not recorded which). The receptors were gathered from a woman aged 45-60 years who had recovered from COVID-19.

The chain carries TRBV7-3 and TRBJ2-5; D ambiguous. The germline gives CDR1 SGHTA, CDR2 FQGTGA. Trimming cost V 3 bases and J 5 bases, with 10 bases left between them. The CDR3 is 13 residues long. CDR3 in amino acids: CASSFTMWETQYF. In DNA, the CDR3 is TGTGCCAGCAGCTTTACTATGTGGGAGACCCAGTACTTC.

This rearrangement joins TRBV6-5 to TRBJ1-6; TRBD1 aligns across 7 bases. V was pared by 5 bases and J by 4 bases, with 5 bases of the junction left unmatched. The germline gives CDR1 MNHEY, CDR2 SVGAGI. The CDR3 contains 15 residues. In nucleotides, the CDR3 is TGTGCCAGCAGTCGCGGGACAGATTATAATTCACCCCTCCACTTT. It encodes CASSRGTDYNSPLHF.

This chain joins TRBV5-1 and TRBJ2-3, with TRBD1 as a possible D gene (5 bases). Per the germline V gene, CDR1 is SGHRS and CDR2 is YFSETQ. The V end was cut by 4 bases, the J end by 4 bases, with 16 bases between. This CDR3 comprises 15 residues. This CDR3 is CASSLPQVFADTQYF. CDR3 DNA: TGCGCCAGCAGCCTACCACAGGTTTTCGCAGATACGCAGTATTTT.

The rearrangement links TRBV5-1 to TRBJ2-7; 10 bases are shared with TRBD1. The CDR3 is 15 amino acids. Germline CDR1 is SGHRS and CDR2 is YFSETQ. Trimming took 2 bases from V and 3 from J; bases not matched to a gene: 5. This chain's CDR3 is CASSFGTGAGYEQYF. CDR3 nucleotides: TGCGCCAGCAGCTTCGGGACAGGGGCTGGCTACGAGCAGTACTTC. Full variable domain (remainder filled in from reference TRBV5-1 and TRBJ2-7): KAGVTQTPRYLIKTRGQQVTLSCSPISGHRSVSWYQQTPGQGLQFLFEYFSETQRNKGNFPGRFSGRQFSNSRSEMNVSTLELGDSALYLCASSFGTGAGYEQYFGPGTRLTVT.

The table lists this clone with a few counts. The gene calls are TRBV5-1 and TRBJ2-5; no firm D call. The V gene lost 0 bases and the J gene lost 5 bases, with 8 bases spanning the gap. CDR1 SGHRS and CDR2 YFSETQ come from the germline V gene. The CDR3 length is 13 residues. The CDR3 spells CASSLELPETQYF. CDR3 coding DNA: TGCGCCAGCAGCTTGGAACTACCGGAGACCCAGTACTTC.

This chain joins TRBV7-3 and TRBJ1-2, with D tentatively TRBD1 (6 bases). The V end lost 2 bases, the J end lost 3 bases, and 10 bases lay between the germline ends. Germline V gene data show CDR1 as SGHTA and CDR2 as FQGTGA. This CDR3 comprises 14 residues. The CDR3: CASSLWTVDYGYTF. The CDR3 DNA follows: TGTGCCAGCAGCTTATGGACAGTCGACTATGGCTACACCTTC.

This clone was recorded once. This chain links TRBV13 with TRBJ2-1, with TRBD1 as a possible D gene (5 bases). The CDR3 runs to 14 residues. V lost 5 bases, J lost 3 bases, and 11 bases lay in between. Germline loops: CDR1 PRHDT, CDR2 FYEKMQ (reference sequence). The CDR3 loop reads CASSTTTDYNEQFF. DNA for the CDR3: TGTGCCAGCAGCACGACGACAGACTACAATGAGCAGTTCTTC.

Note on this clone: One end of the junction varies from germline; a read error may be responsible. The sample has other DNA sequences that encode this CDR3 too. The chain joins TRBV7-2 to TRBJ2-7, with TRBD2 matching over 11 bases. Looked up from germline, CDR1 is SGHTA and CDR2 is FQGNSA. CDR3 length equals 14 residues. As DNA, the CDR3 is TGTGCCAGCAGCCTAGCGGGAGGCTCCTACGAGCAGTACTTC. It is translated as CASSLAGGSYEQYF.

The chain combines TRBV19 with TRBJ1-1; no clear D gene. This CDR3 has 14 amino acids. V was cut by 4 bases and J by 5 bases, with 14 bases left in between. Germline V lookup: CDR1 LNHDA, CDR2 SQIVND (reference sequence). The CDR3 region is CASSNEGRGTEAFF. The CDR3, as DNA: TGTGCCAGTAGTAACGAGGGAAGAGGGACTGAAGCTTTCTTT. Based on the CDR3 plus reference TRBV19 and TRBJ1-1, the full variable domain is DGGITQSPKYLFRKEGQNVTLSCEQNLNHDAMYWYRQDPGQGLRLIYYSQIVNDFQKGDIAEGYSVSREKKESFPLTVTSAQKNPTAFYLCASSNEGRGTEAFFGQGTRLTVV.